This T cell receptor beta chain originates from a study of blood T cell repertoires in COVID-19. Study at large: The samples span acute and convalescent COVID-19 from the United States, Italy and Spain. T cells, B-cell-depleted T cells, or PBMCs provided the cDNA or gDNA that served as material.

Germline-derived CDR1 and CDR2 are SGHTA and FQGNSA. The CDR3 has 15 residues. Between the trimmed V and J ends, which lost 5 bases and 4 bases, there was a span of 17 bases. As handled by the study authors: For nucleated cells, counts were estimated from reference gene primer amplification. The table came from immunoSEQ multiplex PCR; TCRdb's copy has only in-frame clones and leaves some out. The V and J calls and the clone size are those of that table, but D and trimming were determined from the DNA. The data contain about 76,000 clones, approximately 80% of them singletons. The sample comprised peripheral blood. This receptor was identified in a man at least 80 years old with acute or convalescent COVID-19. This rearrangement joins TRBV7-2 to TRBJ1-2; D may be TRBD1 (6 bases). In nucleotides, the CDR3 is TGTGCCAGCAGCCCGAGGGCAGGGGCGTCCTATGGCTACACCTTC. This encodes CASSPRAGASYGYTF.